This T cell receptor beta chain was obtained from a study of blood T cells in healthy people across ages. Combining a sample-barcoded 5' primer with a J-beta primer mix, a second PCR ran for about 6 to 12 cycles. TCRdb itself ran the 5' RACE reads through MiXCR, one entry per CDR3 protein. The sample holds 780,000 or so distinct CDR3 sequences, more than 55% seen once. The length of the CDR3 is 16 residues. V was pared by 0 bases and J by 2 bases, with 11 bases between. Germline V gene lookup returns CDR1 LGHNA and CDR2 YNFKEQ. The sequenced material came from blood. This TCR came from a man in his forties or fifties in good health. This chain connects TRBV4-2 to TRBJ2-1; no firm D call. CDR3 loop: CASSQEMSATYNEQFF. The CDR3 DNA reads TGTGCCAGCAGCCAAGAAATGTCGGCTACCTACAATGAGCAGTTCTTC.